The 27 T cell receptor beta chains presented below share a single source sample, sequenced in a study of OX40 agonist ivuxolimab in advanced cancers. Method: immunoSEQ multiplex PCR; TCRdb's copy keeps in-frame clones and lacks some. The sample carries 100,000 to 130,000 clones, around 90% recorded once. Sequenced material: CD4+ or CD8+ T cells sorted from blood, taken in a trial of the OX40 agonist ivuxolimab. The receptors originated from an adult with an advanced solid tumor such as melanoma, head and neck, liver or kidney cancer.

This chain connects TRBV13 to TRBJ1-5; possibly TRBD1 for D (5 bases). The length of the CDR3 is 15 residues. The germline gives CDR1 PRHDT, CDR2 FYEKMQ (reference sequence). Trimming left V 0 bases short and J 5 bases short, with 11 bases between. This chain's CDR3 is CASSLGQGPHQPQHF. The CDR3 DNA is TGTGCCAGCAGCTTAGGCCAGGGACCCCATCAGCCCCAGCATTTT.

A single count supports this clone. The chain combines TRBV11-1 with TRBJ2-3, with unresolved D. Germline CDR1 reads SGHAT; CDR2 reads FQDESV (reference sequence). The length of the CDR3 is 12 residues. V was clipped by 3 bases and J by 6 bases, with 7 bases between them. The CDR3 loop reads CASSLNWDTQYF. The CDR3 nucleotides are TGTGCCAGCAGCTTGAATTGGGATACGCAGTATTTT.

The CDR3 spells CASSMDQIEQFF. The CDR3 DNA follows: TGTGCCAGTAGTATGGACCAGATCGAGCAGTTCTTC. The rearrangement joins TRBV19 to TRBJ2-1; D remains ambiguous. V dropped 3 bases and J dropped 10 bases, with 10 bases sitting between them. CDR1 and CDR2 from the germline V gene are LNHDA and SQIVND (reference sequence). This CDR3 has 12 amino acids.

Of note for this clone: The sample carries other DNA sequences with the same CDR3. The gene calls are TRBV28 and TRBJ1-2; the D gene is possibly TRBD1 (6 bases). The CDR3 covers 13 residues. The germline CDR1 and CDR2 sequences are MDHEN and SYDVKM. V was pared by 6 bases and J by 4 bases, with 12 bases between. The CDR3 region has the DNA TGTGCCAGCAGCCCCGGGGGGGCCTATGGCTACACCTTC. Its translation is CASSPGGAYGYTF.

The V call is TRBV27, the J call TRBJ2-7; D gene ambiguous. Germline V gives CDR1 MNHEY, CDR2 SMNVEV (reference sequence). The V and J ends lost 6 bases and 5 bases respectively, with 11 bases between them. The CDR3 is made up of 12 amino acids. The CDR3 DNA reads TGTGCCAGCAGAGGCAGTACGGACGAGCAGTACTTC. It translates to CASRGSTDEQYF.

The CDR3 reads CASSSLTSGRYNEQFF. The CDR3 bases are TGTGCCAGCAGCTCCCTCACTAGCGGGAGATACAATGAGCAGTTCTTC. This chain links TRBV7-2 with TRBJ2-1, with 11 bases that match TRBD2. After removal of 4 bases from V and 4 bases from J, the junction contained 6 bases not matched to a gene. Germline V gene data show CDR1 as SGHTA and CDR2 as FQGNSA. This CDR3 is built from 16 residues.

The chain joins TRBV25-1 to TRBJ2-1; TRBD1 agrees at 8 bases. Looked up from germline, CDR1 is MGHDK and CDR2 is SYGVNS. Losses at the gene ends were 6 bases for V and 7 bases for J; bases not matched to a gene: 8. The CDR3 is 14 amino acids. The CDR3 region has the DNA TGTGCCAGCAGCACGACAGGGGCCAAAAATGAGCAGTTCTTC. Translated, it gives CASSTTGAKNEQFF.

The chain recombines TRBV18 with TRBJ2-7, with D unclear. The V end was cut by 2 bases, the J end by 5 bases, with 7 bases between. This CDR3 is 12 amino acids long. The V gene's germline CDR1 is KGHSH and CDR2 LQKENI. The CDR3 coding sequence is TGTGCCAGCTCACCAAGTACCCACGAGCAGTACTTC. Protein product: CASSPSTHEQYF. Based on the CDR3 plus reference TRBV18 and TRBJ2-7, the full variable domain is NAGVMQNPRHLVRRRGQEARLRCSPMKGHSHVYWYRQLPEEGLKFMVYLQKENIIDESGMPKERFSAEFPKEGPSILRIQQVVRGDSAAYFCASSPSTHEQYFGPGTRLTVT.

This chain uses TRBV27 with TRBJ2-7; D remains unclear. Germline V lookup: CDR1 MNHEY, CDR2 SMNVEV (reference sequence). The V and J ends lost 3 bases and 1 base respectively, with 10 bases between them. This CDR3 region has 14 residues. The CDR3 spells CASSFLRTSYEQYF. CDR3 coding DNA: TGTGCCAGCAGTTTCCTCAGGACGTCCTACGAGCAGTACTTC.

The chain joins TRBV15 to TRBJ2-7, with TRBD2 identical over 8 bases. This CDR3 contains 16 residues. Germline lookup yields CDR1 LNHNV and CDR2 YYDKDF (reference sequence). Trimming took 3 bases from V and 3 from J; bases not matched to a gene: 10. In DNA, the CDR3 is TGTGCCACCAGCAGGGTATTCGGCGGGAGGATCTACGAGCAGTACTTC. It translates to CATSRVFGGRIYEQYF.

The chain has TRBV27 and TRBJ2-1; 9 bases map to TRBD1. Germline CDR1 reads MNHEY; CDR2 reads SMNVEV (reference sequence). The CDR3 totals 15 residues. V gave up 3 bases and J gave up 2 bases; unmatched junction bases: 2. CDR3 DNA sequence: TGTGCCAGCAGTTTGACAGGGGGGGCCTACAATGAGCAGTTCTTC. It is translated as CASSLTGGAYNEQFF.

The chain uses TRBV5-4 and TRBJ2-1; D call uncertain. CDR3 size: 12 residues. Germline V CDR1 and CDR2: SGHNT, YYREEE (reference sequence). Trimming left V 3 bases short and J 4 bases short, with 5 bases between. This chain's CDR3 is CASSSNYNEQFF. The CDR3 DNA reads TGTGCCAGCAGCTCGAATTACAATGAGCAGTTCTTC.

The chain recombines TRBV5-1 with TRBJ1-1; D gene ambiguous. The CDR3 has 15 residues. Per the germline V gene, CDR1 is SGHRS and CDR2 is YFSETQ. V lost 0 bases and J 8 bases, leaving 17 bases between the germline ends. The DNA for the CDR3 is TGCGCCAGCAGCTTGGCTTCTGGTCGGACTTGGGAAGCTTTCTTT. Translation: CASSLASGRTWEAFF.

The chain joins TRBV18 to TRBJ2-7; 8 nucleotides agree with TRBD1. The CDR3 runs 16 residues. Germline V gene lookup returns CDR1 KGHSH and CDR2 LQKENI. With 3 bases clipped from V and 2 bases from J, the junction kept 9 bases outside the gene matches. This chain's CDR3 is CASSPSAPGGTYEQYF. The CDR3 region has the DNA TGTGCCAGCTCACCTTCCGCTCCAGGGGGCACCTACGAGCAGTACTTC.

The chain combines TRBV7-9 with TRBJ2-5; 7 positions match TRBD1. CDR1 and CDR2 (germline): SEHNR, FQNEAQ (reference sequence). V was clipped by 6 bases and J by 3 bases; unmatched bases: 10. The CDR3 has 15 residues. This CDR3 reads CASSRAITGEETQYF. Here the CDR3 DNA reads TGTGCCAGCAGTCGCGCAATAACAGGGGAAGAGACCCAGTACTTC. The whole variable domain, filled in from reference TRBV7-9 and TRBJ2-5, reads DTGVSQNPRHKITKRGQNVTFRCDPISEHNRLYWYRQTLGQGPEFLTYFQNEAQLEKSRLLSDRFSAERPKGSFSTLEIQRTEQGDSAMYLCASSRAITGEETQYFGPGTRLLVL.

V and J are TRBV7-2 and TRBJ1-2; possible D gene TRBD1, 5 bases. The V end lost 3 bases, the J end lost 3 bases, and 17 bases lay between the germline ends. The CDR3 totals 16 residues. The germline V gene has CDR1 SGHTA and CDR2 FQGNSA. In nucleotides, the CDR3 is TGTGCCAGCAGCTTGGGGCAGGGTCGAGGTGACTATGGCTACACCTTC. It yields the protein CASSLGQGRGDYGYTF.

The DNA of the CDR3 is TGTGCCAGCTCACCAAACCAGGAAGGGTCCTATGGCTACACCTTC. Protein: CASSPNQEGSYGYTF. V gene TRBV18 combines with J gene TRBJ1-2, with D unclear. Deletions cut 2 bases from V and 4 bases from J, with 14 bases between. Germline assignment: CDR1 KGHSH and CDR2 LQKENI. The CDR3 has 15 amino acids.

This chain joins TRBV2 and TRBJ2-1; TRBD2 matches at 10 bases. V dropped 7 bases and J dropped 10; count of bases not matched to a gene: 7. Germline V CDR1 and CDR2: SNHLY, FYNNEI. The CDR3 has 13 amino acids. This CDR3 reads CASNLAGVEEQFF. CDR3 coding DNA: TGTGCCAGCAACCTAGCGGGAGTAGAGGAGCAGTTCTTC.

The chain uses TRBV9 and TRBJ1-1; D remains unclear. V lost 4 bases, J lost 1 base, and 14 bases lay in between. The CDR3 runs to 15 residues. CDR1 is SGDLS and CDR2 is YYNGEE in the germline V gene. The CDR3 coding sequence is TGTGCCAGCAGCCCCCGGGCAGCTCGGAACACTGAAGCTTTCTTT. It is translated as CASSPRAARNTEAFF.

The gene calls are TRBV5-4 and TRBJ1-3; TRBD1 matches at 8 bases. The CDR3 length is 16 residues. The germline CDR1 and CDR2 sequences are SGHNT and YYREEE (reference sequence). Losses at the gene ends were 4 bases for V and 2 bases for J; bases not matched to a gene: 8. CDR3 residues: CASSDHRDRPGNTIYF. Here the CDR3 DNA reads TGTGCCAGCAGCGATCACCGGGACAGGCCTGGAAACACCATATATTTT.

This sequence joins TRBV7-2 and TRBJ1-1; D not resolved. Germline CDR1 and CDR2: SGHTA and FQGNSA. V was shortened by 4 bases and J by 4 bases, with 13 bases between the two germline ends. The length of the CDR3 is 14 residues. The CDR3 reads CASSSEGWATEAFF. CDR3 nucleotide sequence: TGTGCCAGCAGCTCCGAGGGATGGGCCACTGAAGCTTTCTTT.

The gene calls are TRBV2 and TRBJ2-3; 10 positions agree with TRBD1. J lost 0 bases, V lost 11 bases, and 5 bases had no gene match. CDR3 size: 14 residues. The germline V gene has CDR1 SNHLY and CDR2 FYNNEI. CDR3 loop: CAHGQGGSTDTQYF. CDR3 coding DNA: TGTGCCCACGGACAGGGGGGAAGCACAGATACGCAGTATTTT.

The gene calls are TRBV7-2 and TRBJ1-5, with D perhaps matching TRBD1 (6 bases). The CDR3 contains 12 residues. Germline CDR1 is SGHTA and CDR2 is FQGNSA. The germline V and J ends were trimmed by 8 bases and 3 bases, with 8 bases remaining between them. DNA for the CDR3: TGTGCCAGCGGGGGGGCCAATCAGCCCCAGCATTTT. Translation gives CASGGANQPQHF.

This chain links TRBV27 with TRBJ2-1; TRBD1 matches 8 bases. V lost 4 bases to trimming and J lost 4 bases; unmatched junction nucleotides: 9. The germline V gene has CDR1 MNHEY and CDR2 SMNVEV (reference sequence). This CDR3 region has 16 residues. The CDR3 nucleotides are TGTGCCAGCAGTTCCCGCGACAGGGGTCTATACAATGAGCAGTTCTTC. This codes for CASSSRDRGLYNEQFF.

This chain uses TRBV15 with TRBJ1-5; a weak D match, TRBD1 (5 bases). The CDR3 has 15 residues. With 0 bases removed from V and 6 bases from J, the gap between germline ends came to 12 bases. Germline CDR1 LNHNV, CDR2 YYDKDF (reference sequence). The CDR3 sequence: CATSREVRVSQPQHF. The CDR3 DNA reads TGTGCCACCAGCAGAGAGGTCAGGGTTAGTCAGCCCCAGCATTTT.

The V and J genes are TRBV7-3 and TRBJ2-3, with TRBD2 identical over 12 bases. V gave up 5 bases and J gave up 0 bases; unmatched junction bases: 6. This CDR3 has 17 residues. Germline loops: CDR1 SGHTA, CDR2 FQGTGA. The CDR3 nucleotides are TGTGCCAGCAGCCTCCGACTAGCGGGAGCGAGCACAGATACGCAGTATTTT. Protein: CASSLRLAGASTDTQYF.

The genes are TRBV7-8 and TRBJ2-1; D unresolved. Looked up from germline, CDR1 is SGHVS and CDR2 is FQNEAQ. This CDR3 contains 13 residues. Trimming removed 4 bases from V and 9 bases from J, with 13 bases in between. In DNA, the CDR3 is TGTGCCAGCAGCTCGCTATGGTCGAGTGAGCAGTTCTTC. It translates to CASSSLWSSEQFF.